The 25 T cell receptor beta chains listed next were all sequenced from one sample in a study of T cells in Graves' hyperthyroidism and ophthalmopathy. RNA transcripts yielded amplified TCR beta CDR3 regions. First-round RT-PCR targeting the TCR CDR3 was performed with the HTBI primer set. TCRdb reprocessed the multiplex PCR reads with MiXCR, giving one entry per CDR3 protein. This sample has about 200,000 distinct CDR3 sequences, with 17% found just once. Sequenced input: blood. The receptors were gathered from a woman in her forties or fifties with Graves' hyperthyroidism.

This clonotype was seen repeatedly, ten times or more. The CDR3 DNA follows: TGCAGTGCCGACCTCGGACTAGCGGGAGGGCCTTCCTACAATGAGCAGTTCTTC. This sequence encodes CSADLGLAGGPSYNEQFF. V and J are TRBV20-1 and TRBJ2-1; 15 bases are shared with TRBD2. The CDR3 totals 18 residues. Germline V gene data show CDR1 as DFQATT and CDR2 as SNEGSKA (reference sequence). The V and J ends lost 6 bases and 1 base, in that order; junction bases with no gene match: 10.

The chain couples TRBV2 to TRBJ1-2; D not certain. V dropped 6 bases and J dropped 4 bases, with 6 bases sitting between them. CDR1 SNHLY and CDR2 FYNNEI come from the germline V gene. CDR3 size: 11 residues. CDR3 sequence reads: CASREAYGYTF. The CDR3 DNA follows: TGTGCCAGCAGGGAGGCCTATGGCTACACCTTC.

This clonotype was seen at least ten times. This chain connects TRBV11-2 to TRBJ1-2; D not resolved. This CDR3 has 13 residues. Germline loops: CDR1 SGHAT, CDR2 FQNNGV. Deletions cut 2 bases from V and 4 bases from J, with 8 bases between. The CDR3 DNA reads TGTGCCAGCAGCTTACAGAGGTCCTATGGCTACACCTTC. It specifies CASSLQRSYGYTF.

V usage is TRBV6-9 and J usage is TRBJ2-2; the match to TRBD2 covers 9 bases. Trimming cost V 7 bases and J 5 bases; bases outside gene matches: 11. The CDR3 extends over 16 amino acids. Germline-derived CDR1 and CDR2 are MNHGY and SVAAGI. The CDR3 loop is CASTSAAGGRTGELFF. The CDR3 nucleotides are TGTGCCAGCACTTCCGCGGCGGGAGGGCGTACCGGGGAGCTGTTTTTT.

The chain has TRBV20-1 and TRBJ1-1, with TRBD1 as a possible D gene (6 bases). Trimming left V 4 bases short and J 1 base short, with 16 bases between. CDR3 length: 15 residues. CDR1 is DFQATT and CDR2 is SNEGSKA in the germline V gene (reference sequence). DNA of the CDR3: TGCAGTGCTACCCCTTACGGACAGAGGAACACTGAAGCTTTCTTT. Translating it yields CSATPYGQRNTEAFF.

This clonotype occurred many times. This chain uses TRBV2 with TRBJ1-1; D not resolved. Germline-derived CDR1 and CDR2 are SNHLY and FYNNEI. This CDR3 contains 15 residues. With 3 bases removed from V and 1 base from J, the gap between germline ends came to 12 bases. For the CDR3, the DNA is TGTGCCAGCAGTGAGTTTCGGGTGAGGAACACTGAAGCTTTCTTT. Translated: CASSEFRVRNTEAFF.

The table lists this clonotype with many counts. The chain is built from TRBV3-1 and TRBJ2-5; 13 positions agree with TRBD2. The CDR3 runs 15 residues. The trim removed 5 bases at V and 2 bases at J, leaving 2 bases unmatched. The germline CDR1 and CDR2 sequences are LGHDT and YNNKEL (reference sequence). The DNA for the CDR3 is TGTGCCAGCAGCTCGGGACTAGCGGGGCAAGAGACCCAGTACTTC. Protein sequence: CASSSGLAGQETQYF.

The CDR3 sequence: CASSVAMIQGESYGYTF. The CDR3 DNA is TGTGCCAGCAGCGTAGCTATGATTCAGGGGGAAAGTTATGGCTACACCTTC. The chain joins TRBV9 to TRBJ1-2, with 7 bases matching TRBD1. J was trimmed by 5 bases and V by 0 bases; bases with no gene match: 13. The CDR3 loop spans 17 amino acids. Germline V gene lookup returns CDR1 SGDLS and CDR2 YYNGEE.

Many counts were recorded for this clonotype. The chain combines TRBV2 with TRBJ2-1; D is unclear. This CDR3 contains 12 residues. V gave up 8 bases and J gave up 7 bases, with 12 bases separating them. Germline assignment: CDR1 SNHLY and CDR2 FYNNEI. CDR3 loop: CASPTVGNEQFF. The CDR3 region has the DNA TGTGCCAGCCCTACCGTGGGGAATGAGCAGTTCTTC.

The table lists this clonotype with a few counts. The chain recombines TRBV20-1 with TRBJ2-2; 10 nucleotides match TRBD2. Germline V gene data show CDR1 as DFQATT and CDR2 as SNEGSKA (reference sequence). The CDR3 extends over 15 amino acids. V lost 6 bases to trimming and J lost 5 bases; unmatched junction nucleotides: 9. The CDR3 here is CSASLAGDRTGELFF. The DNA for the CDR3 is TGCAGTGCAAGCCTAGCGGGAGATCGGACCGGGGAGCTGTTTTTT.

At least ten counts were recorded for this clonotype. The CDR3 DNA reads TGTGCCAGCAGCTTAAGTCGGCTGAACACTGAAGCTTTCTTT. This sequence encodes CASSLSRLNTEAFF. The V and J genes are TRBV11-3 and TRBJ1-1; D gene ambiguous. The CDR3 is 14 residues long. Germline V CDR1 and CDR2: SGHNT, YENEEA. V was shortened by 2 bases and J by 0 bases, with 7 bases between the two germline ends.

In its sample, this clonotype was seen a few times. The genes are TRBV6-1 and TRBJ2-1; 10 bases align to TRBD2. Germline V gives CDR1 MNHNS, CDR2 SASEGT. The CDR3 consists of 16 residues. V lost 2 bases and J lost 4; bases outside the gene matches: 5. CDR3 nucleotides: TGTGCCAGCAGTGAAAGCGGACTAGCGGTATACAATGAGCAGTTCTTC. Protein product: CASSESGLAVYNEQFF.

The chain links TRBV20-1 to TRBJ1-5; D gene ambiguous. The V end lost 0 bases, the J end lost 4 bases, and 13 bases lay between the germline ends. Germline CDR1 reads DFQATT; CDR2 reads SNEGSKA (reference sequence). The CDR3 extends over 15 amino acids. In nucleotides, the CDR3 is TGCAGTGCTAGAGAACGCAGTTCTTTAAATCAGCCCCAGCATTTT. Translating gives CSARERSSLNQPQHF.

This sequence joins TRBV5-1 and TRBJ2-6; D is unclear. Deletions cut 6 bases from V and 0 bases from J, with 4 bases between. CDR1 and CDR2 (germline): SGHRS, YFSETQ. The CDR3 is 13 residues long. CDR3 region: CASKNSGANVLTF. The CDR3 coding sequence is TGCGCCAGCAAGAACTCTGGGGCCAACGTCCTGACTTTC.

This clonotype came up a few times. The chain carries TRBV30 and TRBJ1-1; maybe TRBD1 (6 bases). The CDR3 runs 12 residues. V lost 8 bases and J lost 1, with 11 bases in between. Per the germline V gene, CDR1 is GTSNPN and CDR2 is SVGIG (reference sequence). The CDR3 spells CARGGPNTEAFF. The CDR3 DNA sequence: TGTGCCAGGGGGGGACCGAACACTGAAGCTTTCTTT. The full variable domain, in which reference TRBV30 and TRBJ1-1 provide the parts outside the CDR3, is SQTIHQWPATLVQPVGSPLSLECTVEGTSNPNLYWYRQAAGRGLQLLFYSVGIGQISSEVPQNLSASRPQDRQFILSSKKLLLSDSGFYLCARGGPNTEAFFGQGTRLTVV.

This clonotype was observed at least ten times. This chain uses TRBV12-3 or TRBV12-4 with TRBJ1-1; D is uncertain. CDR3 length: 13 amino acids. Trimming cost V 3 bases and J 4 bases, with 9 bases left between them. Written as DNA, the CDR3 is TGTGCCAGCAGTTTCGGAGACACCACTGAAGCTTTCTTT. Its translation is CASSFGDTTEAFF.

This clonotype was observed a handful of times. The J gene is TRBJ1-1, the V gene TRBV20-1; D is uncertain. Trimming shortened V by 5 bases and J by 1 base, and 20 bases separated the two germline ends. Germline assignment: CDR1 DFQATT and CDR2 SNEGSKA (reference sequence). This CDR3 is built from 16 residues. The CDR3 sequence is CSAEPVLGAANTEAFF. CDR3 coding DNA: TGCAGTGCTGAACCGGTGTTGGGCGCCGCGAACACTGAAGCTTTCTTT.

There are many counts of this clonotype. This rearrangement joins TRBV6-1 to TRBJ2-1; TRBD2 agrees at 8 bases. V trimming: 6 bases; J trimming: 6 bases; junction bases outside the gene matches: 10. Per germline, CDR1 MNHNS and CDR2 SASEGT. The CDR3 sequence is 15 residues long. CDR3 residues: CASSDPGLGVNEQFF. For the CDR3, the DNA is TGTGCCAGCAGCGATCCGGGACTAGGGGTCAATGAGCAGTTCTTC.

On this clonotype: It may be a read error: a sequence one base away is much more abundant. The chain has TRBV18 and TRBJ1-5, with 7 bases that match TRBD1. The V gene's germline CDR1 is KGHSH and CDR2 LQKENI. V shed 5 bases, J shed 0 bases, and the junction held 4 bases outside the gene matches. This CDR3 spans 15 amino acids. CDR3 sequence (DNA): TGTGCCAGCTCAATTACAGGGGTTAGCAATCAGCCCCAGCATTTT. It encodes CASSITGVSNQPQHF.

This clonotype was seen at least ten times. The chain couples TRBV20-1 to TRBJ1-5; D may be TRBD1 (5 bases). With 6 bases removed from V and 4 bases from J, the gap between germline ends came to 16 bases. This CDR3 has 14 residues. Germline values: CDR1 DFQATT, CDR2 SNEGSKA (reference sequence). The CDR3 is CSAPPDSQNQPQHF. For the CDR3, the DNA is TGCAGTGCCCCCCCCGACAGCCAGAATCAGCCCCAGCATTTT.

This clonotype has a count of ten or more. The DNA for the CDR3 is TGTGCCAGCAGCTCCGGCGCTGACGAGACCCAGTACTTC. Its protein product is CASSSGADETQYF. The chain is built from TRBV7-9 and TRBJ2-5; D gene ambiguous. Trimming took 4 bases from V and 5 from J, leaving 11 bases between them. Germline-derived CDR1 and CDR2 are SEHNR and FQNEAQ (reference sequence). The CDR3 sequence is 13 residues long.

This clonotype turned up a few times. J is TRBJ2-7 and V is TRBV10-3; 12 bases are a match to TRBD2. V was pared by 9 bases and J by 6 bases, with 12 bases of the junction left unmatched. Germline V gene data show CDR1 as ENHRY and CDR2 as SYGVKD. This CDR3 is built from 15 residues. The CDR3 spells CAILRTSGRISEQYF. The CDR3 DNA reads as TGTGCCATTCTAAGAACTAGCGGGAGGATCAGCGAGCAGTACTTC.

This clonotype turned up a few times. V and J are TRBV4-2 and TRBJ2-2; weak D call: TRBD2 (6 bases). CDR1 LGHNA and CDR2 YNFKEQ come from the germline V gene. This CDR3 spans 16 amino acids. V was shortened by 1 base and J by 3 bases, with 12 bases between the two germline ends. The CDR3 DNA sequence: TGTGCCAGCAGCCAAGGGGGGGAAATTTACACCGGGGAGCTGTTTTTT. Protein: CASSQGGEIYTGELFF.

This clonotype turned up a few times. A junction boundary mismatches the germline segment, possibly from a read error. The gene calls are TRBV20-1 and TRBJ2-7, with D possibly matching TRBD2 (7 bases). Germline lookup yields CDR1 DFQATT and CDR2 SNEGSKA (reference sequence). This CDR3 is built from 12 residues. CDR3 bases: TGCAGTGCAAGAGGGGGGGATTACGAGCAGTACTTC. Its protein is CSARGGDYEQYF.

This clonotype was picked up many times. The chain links TRBV11-2 to TRBJ2-3; 7 bases map to TRBD1. CDR3 size: 14 residues. CDR1 and CDR2 (germline): SGHAT, FQNNGV. V lost 5 bases to trimming and J lost 3 bases; unmatched junction nucleotides: 5. The CDR3 protein is CASSQDRETDTQYF. Here the CDR3 DNA reads TGTGCCAGCAGCCAAGACAGGGAGACAGATACGCAGTATTTT.